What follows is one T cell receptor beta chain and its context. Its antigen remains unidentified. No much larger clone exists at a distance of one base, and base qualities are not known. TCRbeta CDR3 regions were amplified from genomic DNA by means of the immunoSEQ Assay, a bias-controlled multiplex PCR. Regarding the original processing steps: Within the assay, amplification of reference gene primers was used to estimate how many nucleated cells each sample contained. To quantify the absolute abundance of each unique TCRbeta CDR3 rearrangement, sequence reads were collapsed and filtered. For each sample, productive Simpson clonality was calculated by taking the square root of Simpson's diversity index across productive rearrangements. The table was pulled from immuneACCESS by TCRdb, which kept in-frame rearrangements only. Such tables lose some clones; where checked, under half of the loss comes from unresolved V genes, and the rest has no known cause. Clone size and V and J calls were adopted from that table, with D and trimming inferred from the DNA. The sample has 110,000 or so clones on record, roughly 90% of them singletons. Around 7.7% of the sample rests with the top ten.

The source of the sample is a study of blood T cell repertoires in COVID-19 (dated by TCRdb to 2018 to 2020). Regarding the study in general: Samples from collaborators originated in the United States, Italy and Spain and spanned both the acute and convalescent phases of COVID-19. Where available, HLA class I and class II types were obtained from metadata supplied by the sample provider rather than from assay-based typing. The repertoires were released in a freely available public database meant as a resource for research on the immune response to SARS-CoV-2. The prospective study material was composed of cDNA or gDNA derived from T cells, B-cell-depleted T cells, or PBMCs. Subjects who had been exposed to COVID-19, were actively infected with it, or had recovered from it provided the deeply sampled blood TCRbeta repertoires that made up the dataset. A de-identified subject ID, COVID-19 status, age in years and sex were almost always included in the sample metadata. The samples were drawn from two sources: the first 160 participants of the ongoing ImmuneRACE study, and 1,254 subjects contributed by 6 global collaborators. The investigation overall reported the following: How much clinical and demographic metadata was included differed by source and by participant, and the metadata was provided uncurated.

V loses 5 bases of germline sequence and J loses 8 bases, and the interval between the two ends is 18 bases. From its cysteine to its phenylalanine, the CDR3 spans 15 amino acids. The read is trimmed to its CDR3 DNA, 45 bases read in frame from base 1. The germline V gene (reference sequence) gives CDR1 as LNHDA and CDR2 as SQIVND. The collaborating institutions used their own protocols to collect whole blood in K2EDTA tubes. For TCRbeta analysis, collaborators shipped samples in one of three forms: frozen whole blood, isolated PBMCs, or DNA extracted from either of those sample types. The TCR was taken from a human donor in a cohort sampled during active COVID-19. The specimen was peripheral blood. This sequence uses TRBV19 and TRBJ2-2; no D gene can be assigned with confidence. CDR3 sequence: CASSARFGVSGELFF. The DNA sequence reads TGTGCCAGTAGTGCCCGGTTTGGAGTATCAGGGGAGCTGTTTTTT.